Shown below are 26 T cell receptor beta chains from a single sample sequenced in a study of T cell responses to AZD1222 COVID-19 vaccine. The repertoire was sequenced with immunoSEQ multiplex PCR; TCRdb's copy has only in-frame clones and lacks some. The sample gives about 120,000 clones, over 80% of which show up once; approximately 1% is in the top ten. This material consisted of peripheral blood, taken on day 0 of AZD1222 vaccination. The receptors derive from an adult in good health.

The chain employs TRBV27 and TRBJ2-7; 16 bases match TRBD2. Germline V gene sequence: CDR1 MNHEY, CDR2 SMNVEV (reference sequence). This CDR3 has 17 amino acids. V lost 3 bases to trimming and J lost 6 bases; unmatched junction nucleotides: 8. CDR3 bases: TGTGCCAGCAGTTTCCGGGGACTAGCGGGAGGGCCCTTCGAGCAGTACTTC. Protein sequence: CASSFRGLAGGPFEQYF.

This chain connects TRBV29-1 to TRBJ2-7; a weak D match, TRBD1 (5 bases). V shed 4 bases and J shed 0 bases, with 10 bases lying between them. The CDR3 runs 13 residues. CDR1 is SQVTM and CDR2 is ANQGSEA in the germline V gene. CDR3 bases: TGCAGCGTTGCAGGGTTAAACTCCTACGAGCAGTACTTC. Amino acids: CSVAGLNSYEQYF.

V is TRBV28 and J is TRBJ2-1, with 9 positions matching TRBD1. Germline values: CDR1 MDHEN, CDR2 SYDVKM. The J segment lost 7 bases and the V segment lost 8 bases, leaving 12 bases of the junction unmatched. The CDR3 is 15 amino acids. CDR3 region: CASPHPGQGSNEQFF. For the CDR3, the DNA is TGTGCCAGCCCTCACCCGGGACAGGGTAGTAATGAGCAGTTCTTC.

This chain joins TRBV27 and TRBJ1-2, with a weak D call TRBD1 (6 bases). This CDR3 region has 13 residues. Germline V CDR1 and CDR2: MNHEY, SMNVEV (reference sequence). Trimming removed 5 bases at V and 5 bases at J, with 12 bases between. CDR3: CASSLQGPYGYTF. In DNA, the CDR3 is TGTGCCAGCAGTCTACAGGGACCTTATGGCTACACCTTC.

This rearrangement joins TRBV5-1 to TRBJ2-6; no clear D gene. Germline-derived CDR1 and CDR2 are SGHRS and YFSETQ. Between the trimmed V and J ends, which lost 1 base and 1 base, there was a span of 12 bases. This CDR3 has 17 residues. Here the CDR3 reads CASSLQVTISGANVLTF. CDR3 coding DNA: TGCGCCAGCAGCTTGCAGGTGACAATATCTGGGGCCAACGTCCTGACTTTC.

V is TRBV10-3 and J is TRBJ2-2; TRBD2 might be the D (5 bases). The CDR3 contains 13 residues. V was clipped by 11 bases and J by 3 bases, with 13 bases between them. Germline CDR1 and CDR2: ENHRY and SYGVKD. This chain's CDR3 is CAHRGRDTGELFF. The CDR3 nucleotides read TGTGCCCATCGGGGAAGGGACACCGGGGAGCTGTTTTTT.

The chain is built from TRBV4-1 and TRBJ1-1, with a possible D match to TRBD1 (5 bases). Trimming took 0 bases from V and 4 from J, leaving 15 bases between them. Germline V gene data show CDR1 as MGHRA and CDR2 as YSYEKL. The CDR3 spans 16 residues. CDR3 in amino acids: CASSQEGPAGGTEAFF. The CDR3 region has the DNA TGCGCCAGCAGCCAAGAAGGCCCGGCCGGGGGCACTGAAGCTTTCTTT.

This chain connects TRBV30 to TRBJ1-1, with D possibly being TRBD1 (5 bases). Trimming cost V 2 bases and J 2 bases, with 9 bases left between them. Germline CDR1 is GTSNPN and CDR2 is SVGIG (reference sequence). CDR3 length equals 13 residues. CDR3 protein: CAWSRGVNTEAFF. The CDR3 region has the DNA TGTGCCTGGAGTAGGGGAGTTAACACTGAAGCTTTCTTT.

V and J are TRBV13 and TRBJ2-1, with D hard to call. CDR1 PRHDT and CDR2 FYEKMQ come from the germline V gene (reference sequence). V was cut by 4 bases and J by 5 bases, with 0 bases left in between. The CDR3 spans 10 residues. CDR3 nucleotides: TGTGCCAGCAGCTACAATGAGCAGTTCTTC. Its protein is CASSYNEQFF. The full variable domain, in which reference TRBV13 and TRBJ2-1 provide the parts outside the CDR3, is AAGVIQSPRHLIKEKRETATLKCYPIPRHDTVYWYQQGPGQDPQFLISFYEKMQSDKGSIPDRFSAQQFSDYHSELNMSSLELGDSALYFCASSYNEQFFGPGTRLTVL.

The genes are TRBV19 and TRBJ1-5; maybe TRBD1 (5 bases). Trimming removed 4 bases at V and 2 bases at J, with 6 bases between. The CDR3 contains 13 residues. Germline assignment: CDR1 LNHDA and CDR2 SQIVND (reference sequence). DNA for the CDR3: TGTGCCAGTAGTAGGGGGGGCAATCAGCCCCAGCATTTT. This codes for CASSRGGNQPQHF. Full variable domain (rest looked up from reference TRBV19 and TRBJ1-5): DGGITQSPKYLFRKEGQNVTLSCEQNLNHDAMYWYRQDPGQGLRLIYYSQIVNDFQKGDIAEGYSVSREKKESFPLTVTSAQKNPTAFYLCASSRGGNQPQHFGDGTRLSIL.

The rearrangement uses TRBV12-3 or TRBV12-4 and TRBJ2-7; D uncertain. This CDR3 is 13 amino acids long. V was trimmed by 1 base and J by 3 bases, leaving 7 bases between them. CDR3 DNA sequence: TGTGCCAGCAGTTTAGGGATGGGCTACGAGCAGTACTTC. This translates into CASSLGMGYEQYF.

This rearrangement joins TRBV6-5 to TRBJ2-1; 8 nucleotides line up with TRBD2. CDR3 length: 14 amino acids. V dropped 6 bases and J dropped 2; count of bases not matched to a gene: 3. CDR1 and CDR2 (germline): MNHEY, SVGAGI. In nucleotides, the CDR3 is TGTGCCAGCAGGCTGACTAGCGCCTACAATGAGCAGTTCTTC. It translates to CASRLTSAYNEQFF.

The chain recombines TRBV28 with TRBJ1-4, with D uncertain. V lost 3 bases and J lost 4, with 15 bases in between. The CDR3 contains 16 residues. The germline gives CDR1 MDHEN, CDR2 SYDVKM. The CDR3: CASSLVGHPGNEKLFF. The CDR3 region has the DNA TGTGCCAGCAGTTTGGTCGGGCACCCCGGTAATGAAAAACTGTTTTTT.

The chain employs TRBV14 and TRBJ1-3; no clear D gene. Trimming stripped 8 bases from V and 2 bases from J, with 7 bases between. This CDR3 has 12 residues. CDR1 SGHDN and CDR2 FVKESK come from the germline V gene. CDR3 in DNA: TGTGCCAGCTCGGTGGCTGGAAACACCATATATTTT. Amino acid sequence: CASSVAGNTIYF.

This chain joins TRBV28 and TRBJ1-1, with D tentatively TRBD1 (6 bases). The germline V and J ends were trimmed by 5 bases and 4 bases, with 17 bases remaining between them. The germline CDR1 and CDR2 sequences are MDHEN and SYDVKM. This CDR3 is 15 amino acids long. CDR3 region: CASSDLRGYGTEAFF. CDR3 coding DNA: TGTGCCAGCAGTGACTTGAGGGGGTATGGCACTGAAGCTTTCTTT.

The chain is built from TRBV5-1 and TRBJ2-5; TRBD2 matches 8 bases. The germline V gene encodes CDR1 SGHRS and CDR2 YFSETQ. Trimming removed 3 bases from V and 2 bases from J; junction bases left unmatched: 3. The CDR3 sequence is 14 residues long. CDR3 sequence: CASSSTGGQETQYF. CDR3 bases: TGCGCCAGCAGCTCGACGGGGGGGCAAGAGACCCAGTACTTC.

V is TRBV24-1 and J is TRBJ2-1; TRBD2 matches at 7 bases. The V gene end was trimmed by 3 bases and the J gene end by 8 bases; junction bases not matched to a gene: 9. Germline V gene sequence: CDR1 KGHDR, CDR2 SFDVKD. The CDR3 consists of 15 residues. CDR3 sequence reads: CATSDPTSAGDEQFF. As DNA, the CDR3 is TGTGCCACCAGTGATCCAACTAGCGCTGGGGATGAGCAGTTCTTC.

The chain employs TRBV5-4 and TRBJ1-1; D remains ambiguous. This CDR3 comprises 14 residues. The germline V gene encodes CDR1 SGHNT and CDR2 YYREEE (reference sequence). V lost 0 bases and J 3 bases, leaving 9 bases between the germline ends. The CDR3: CASSLGGVYTEAFF. The CDR3, as DNA: TGTGCCAGCAGCTTGGGTGGGGTTTACACTGAAGCTTTCTTT.

The chain carries TRBV6-5 and TRBJ1-2; D remains unclear. Germline V gives CDR1 MNHEY, CDR2 SVGAGI. V was shortened by 7 bases and J by 4 bases, with 13 bases between the two germline ends. CDR3 size: 13 residues. CDR3 protein: CASTSARSYGYTF. The CDR3 bases are TGTGCCAGCACCAGTGCCCGGAGCTATGGCTACACCTTC.

This chain connects TRBV19 to TRBJ2-2; 8 bases agree with TRBD2. The CDR3 is 16 residues long. Germline CDR1 reads LNHDA; CDR2 reads SQIVND (reference sequence). V lost 4 bases, J lost 5 bases, and 9 bases stayed unmatched. CDR3 loop: CASSTGGGRGTGELFF. As DNA, the CDR3 is TGTGCCAGTAGTACGGGCGGGGGGCGGGGGACCGGGGAGCTGTTTTTT.

Only a few counts were recorded for this clone. CDR3: CASSEEGGSYEQYF. The CDR3 DNA follows: TGTGCCAGCAGTGAAGAGGGGGGGAGCTACGAGCAGTACTTC. The chain links TRBV2 to TRBJ2-7; maybe TRBD2 (7 bases). The V gene's germline CDR1 is SNHLY and CDR2 FYNNEI. Trimming pared 1 base from V and 3 bases from J, leaving 10 bases between. The CDR3 covers 14 residues.

This chain connects TRBV5-1 to TRBJ1-1, with D perhaps TRBD1 (6 bases). V gave up 0 bases and J gave up 7 bases, with 16 bases separating them. The CDR3 spans 15 residues. Per germline, CDR1 SGHRS and CDR2 YFSETQ. CDR3 sequence (DNA): TGCGCCAGCAGCTTGGGAGTAGGGGGGCCGGTTGAAGCTTTCTTT. This codes for CASSLGVGGPVEAFF.

V usage is TRBV21-1 and J usage is TRBJ1-1; TRBD1, the D gene given by the table, was not confirmed from the DNA. TRBV21-1 is classified as a pseudogene. The CDR3 consists of 16 residues. CDR3: CASSKEKGVWATEAFF. The DNA for the CDR3 is TGTGCCAGCAGCAAAGAAAAAGGGGTTTGGGCCACTGAAGCTTTCTTT.

The J gene is TRBJ2-7, the V gene TRBV7-9, with D maybe TRBD1 (6 bases). Per the germline V gene, CDR1 is SEHNR and CDR2 is FQNEAQ (reference sequence). Between the trimmed V and J ends, which lost 4 bases and 2 bases, there was a span of 12 bases. The CDR3 runs 14 residues. The CDR3 DNA follows: TGTGCCAGCAGCTCACAGACAGGAGCCTACGAGCAGTACTTC. This sequence encodes CASSSQTGAYEQYF.

The CDR3 protein is CASSRGDRGQYEQYF. Here the CDR3 DNA reads TGTGCCAGCAGCCGCGGGGACAGGGGGCAATACGAGCAGTACTTC. V is TRBV5-6 and J is TRBJ2-7, with 12 bases matching TRBD1. The germline V gene has CDR1 SGHDT and CDR2 YYEEEE. The CDR3 consists of 15 residues. The trim removed 4 bases at V and 4 bases at J, leaving 6 bases unmatched.

The chain recombines TRBV19 with TRBJ1-1; TRBD1 might be the D (5 bases). Trimming pared 4 bases from V and 5 bases from J, leaving 20 bases between. Germline lookup yields CDR1 LNHDA and CDR2 SQIVND (reference sequence). The length of the CDR3 is 16 residues. The CDR3 DNA sequence: TGTGCCAGTAGTACAGGCAGGACATCTCTTCCGACTGAAGCTTTCTTT. It specifies CASSTGRTSLPTEAFF.